Each of the 2 T cell receptor beta chains below was sequenced from the same sample in a study of CD8+ T cells in alopecia areata. It was cDNA, reverse transcribed from extracted RNA, that served as the sequencing template. Libraries were prepared by immunoSEQ multiplex PCR; TCRdb keeps only in-frame clonotypes and omits some of them. The table has approximately 91,000 clones, 35% to 50% seen once; the top ten hold around 0.8%. Sequences were obtained from CD4+ T cells sorted from blood. The receptor set was obtained from a human donor with alopecia areata.

V and J are TRBV30 and TRBJ2-5; D possibly corresponds to TRBD2 (5 bases). CDR1 is GTSNPN, CDR2 SVGIG, per germline (reference sequence). CDR3 length equals 12 residues. Trimming shortened V by 2 bases and J by 5 bases, and 9 bases separated the two germline ends. CDR3 sequence reads: CAWSPTSETQYF. The CDR3 DNA reads TGTGCCTGGAGTCCCACTAGTGAGACCCAGTACTTC.

This clone was found a few times. The gene calls are TRBV7-2 and TRBJ1-2, with D perhaps TRBD1 (5 bases). Germline V gene lookup returns CDR1 SGHTA and CDR2 FQGNSA. Trimming took 0 bases from V and 7 from J, leaving 9 bases between them. The CDR3 sequence is 13 residues long. In nucleotides, the CDR3 is TGTGCCAGCAGCTTAGCTGTCAGGGCTGGCTACACCTTC. It codes for CASSLAVRAGYTF.